The text below deals with one T cell receptor (beta chain). V was shortened by 5 bases and J by 0 bases, with 10 bases between the two germline ends. The germline V gene encodes CDR1 GTSNPN and CDR2 SVGIG (reference sequence). The length of the CDR3 is 13 residues. This sample is part of a study of shared clonotypes between healthy human individuals. Assay: immunoSEQ multiplex PCR; the TCRdb copy retains only in-frame clones and omits some. The sample consists of 700,000 or so clones, roughly 78% of them appearing once. J is TRBJ1-2 and V is TRBV30; tentatively, D is TRBD1 (5 bases). The receptor was isolated from a woman aged 25-40 years in good health. Source material: memory CD4+ T cells sorted from blood. The subset is: CD45RA-negative fraction. The CDR3 DNA reads as TGTGCCTGGGAGCCCAGGGCTAACTATGGCTACACCTTC. As protein: CAWEPRANYGYTF.